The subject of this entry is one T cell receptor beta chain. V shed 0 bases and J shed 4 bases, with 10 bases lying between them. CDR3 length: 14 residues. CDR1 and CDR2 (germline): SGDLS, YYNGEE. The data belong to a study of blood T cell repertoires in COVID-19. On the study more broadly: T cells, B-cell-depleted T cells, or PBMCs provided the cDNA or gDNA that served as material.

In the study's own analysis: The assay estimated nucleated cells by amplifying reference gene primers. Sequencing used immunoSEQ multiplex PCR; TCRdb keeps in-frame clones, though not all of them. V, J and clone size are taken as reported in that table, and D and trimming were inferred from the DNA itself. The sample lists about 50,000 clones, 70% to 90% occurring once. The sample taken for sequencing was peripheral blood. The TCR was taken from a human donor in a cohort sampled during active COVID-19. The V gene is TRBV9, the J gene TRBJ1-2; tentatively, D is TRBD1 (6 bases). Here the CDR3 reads CASSVDRAPYGYTF. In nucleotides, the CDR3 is TGTGCCAGCAGCGTAGACAGGGCCCCCTATGGCTACACCTTC.